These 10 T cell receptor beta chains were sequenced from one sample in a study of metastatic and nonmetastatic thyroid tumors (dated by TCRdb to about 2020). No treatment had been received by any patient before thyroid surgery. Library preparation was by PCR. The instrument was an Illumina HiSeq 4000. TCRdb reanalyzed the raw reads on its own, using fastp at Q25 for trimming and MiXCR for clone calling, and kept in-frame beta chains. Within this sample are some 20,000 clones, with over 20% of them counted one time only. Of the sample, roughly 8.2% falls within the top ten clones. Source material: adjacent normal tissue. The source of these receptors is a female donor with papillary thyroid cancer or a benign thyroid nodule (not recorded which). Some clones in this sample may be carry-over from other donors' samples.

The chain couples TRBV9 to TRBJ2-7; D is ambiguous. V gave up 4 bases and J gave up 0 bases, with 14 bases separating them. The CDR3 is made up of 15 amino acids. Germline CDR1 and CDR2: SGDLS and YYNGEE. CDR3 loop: CASSPRRTSSYEQYF. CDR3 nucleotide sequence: TGTGCCAGCAGCCCCCGGCGGACCAGCTCCTACGAGCAGTACTTC.

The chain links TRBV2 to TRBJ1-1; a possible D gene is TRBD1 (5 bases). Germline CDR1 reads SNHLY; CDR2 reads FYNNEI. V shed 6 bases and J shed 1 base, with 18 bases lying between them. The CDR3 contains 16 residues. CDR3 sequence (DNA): TGTGCCAGCAGGGAGTGGGGCAGGTCGGGGAACACTGAAGCTTTCTTT. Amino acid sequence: CASREWGRSGNTEAFF.

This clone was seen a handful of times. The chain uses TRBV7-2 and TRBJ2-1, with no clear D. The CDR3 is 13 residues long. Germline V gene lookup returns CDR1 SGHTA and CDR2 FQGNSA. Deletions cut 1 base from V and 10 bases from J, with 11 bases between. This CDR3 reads CASSLVLAGEQFF. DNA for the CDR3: TGTGCCAGCAGCTTAGTCTTGGCTGGAGAGCAGTTCTTC.

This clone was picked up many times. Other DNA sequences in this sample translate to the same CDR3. CDR3 nucleotides: TGCGCCAGCAGCAAGGGACTAGCGGGGTACGAGCAGTACTTC. Translated, it gives CASSKGLAGYEQYF. The chain links TRBV5-1 to TRBJ2-7, with 13 bases identical to TRBD2. The junction had 2 bases not matched to a gene; V was cut back by 4 bases and J by 4 bases. The length of the CDR3 is 14 residues. The germline V gene has CDR1 SGHRS and CDR2 YFSETQ.

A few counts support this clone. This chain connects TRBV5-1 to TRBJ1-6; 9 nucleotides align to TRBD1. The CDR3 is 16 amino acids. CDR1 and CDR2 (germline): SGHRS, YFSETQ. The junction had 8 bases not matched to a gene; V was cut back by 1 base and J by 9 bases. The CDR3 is CASSLFEGTGSSPLHF. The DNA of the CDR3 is TGCGCCAGCAGCTTGTTTGAGGGGACAGGGAGTTCACCCCTCCACTTT.

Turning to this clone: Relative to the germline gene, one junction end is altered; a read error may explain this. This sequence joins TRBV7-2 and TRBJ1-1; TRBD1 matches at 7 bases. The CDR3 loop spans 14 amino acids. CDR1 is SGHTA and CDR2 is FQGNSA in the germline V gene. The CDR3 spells CASSWGQRNTEAFF. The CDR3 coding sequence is TGTGCCAGCAGCTGGGGACAGAGGAACACTGAAGCATTCTTT. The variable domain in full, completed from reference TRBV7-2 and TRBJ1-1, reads GAGVSQSPSNKVTEKGKDVELRCDPISGHTALYWYRQSLGQGLEFLIYFQGNSAPDKSGLPSDRFSAERTGGSVSTLTIQRTQQEDSAVYLCASSWGQRNTEAFFGQGTRLTVV.

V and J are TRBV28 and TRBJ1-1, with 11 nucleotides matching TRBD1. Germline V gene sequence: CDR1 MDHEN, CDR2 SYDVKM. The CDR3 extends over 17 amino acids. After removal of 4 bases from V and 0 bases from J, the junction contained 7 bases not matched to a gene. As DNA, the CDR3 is TGTGCCAGCAGTTCATTGGACAGGGGGCCCATGAACACTGAAGCTTTCTTT. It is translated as CASSSLDRGPMNTEAFF.

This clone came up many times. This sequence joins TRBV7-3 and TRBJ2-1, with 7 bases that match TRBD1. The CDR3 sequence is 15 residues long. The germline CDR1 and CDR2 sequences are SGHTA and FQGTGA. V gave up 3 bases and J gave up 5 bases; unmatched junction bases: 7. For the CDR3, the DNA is TGTGCCAGCAGCTTCCGGCAGGGGGTAAACAATGAGCAGTTCTTC. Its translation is CASSFRQGVNNEQFF.

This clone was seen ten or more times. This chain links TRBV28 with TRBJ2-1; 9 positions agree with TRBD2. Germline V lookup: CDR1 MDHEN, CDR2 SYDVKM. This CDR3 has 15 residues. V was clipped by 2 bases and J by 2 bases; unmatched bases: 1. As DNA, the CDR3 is TGTGCCAGCAGTTTACAGCGGGGGGCCTACAATGAGCAGTTCTTC. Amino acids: CASSLQRGAYNEQFF.

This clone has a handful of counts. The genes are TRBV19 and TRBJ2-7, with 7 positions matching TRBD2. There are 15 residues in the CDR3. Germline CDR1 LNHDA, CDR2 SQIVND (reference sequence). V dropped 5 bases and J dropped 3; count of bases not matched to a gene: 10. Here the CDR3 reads CASSPPGLGVYEQYF. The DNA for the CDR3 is TGTGCCAGTAGTCCTCCAGGACTAGGAGTCTACGAGCAGTACTTC.